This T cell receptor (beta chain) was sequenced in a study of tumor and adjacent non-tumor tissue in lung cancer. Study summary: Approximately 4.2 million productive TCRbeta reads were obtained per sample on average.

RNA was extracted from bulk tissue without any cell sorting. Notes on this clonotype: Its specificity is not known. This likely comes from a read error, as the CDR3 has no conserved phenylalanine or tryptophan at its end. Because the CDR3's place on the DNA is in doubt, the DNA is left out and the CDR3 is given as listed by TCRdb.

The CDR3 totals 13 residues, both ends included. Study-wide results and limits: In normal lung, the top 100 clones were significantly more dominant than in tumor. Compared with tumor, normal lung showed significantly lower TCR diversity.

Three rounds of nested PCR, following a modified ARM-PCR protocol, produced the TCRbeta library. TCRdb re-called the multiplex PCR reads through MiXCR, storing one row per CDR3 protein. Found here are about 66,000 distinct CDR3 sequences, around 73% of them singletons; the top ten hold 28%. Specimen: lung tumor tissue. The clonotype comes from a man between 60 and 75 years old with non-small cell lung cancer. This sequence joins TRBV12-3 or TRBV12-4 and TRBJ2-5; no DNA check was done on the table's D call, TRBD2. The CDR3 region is CASRPRTWETLYL.